The clone carrying this T cell receptor (beta chain) came up many times. Graves' hyperthyroidism is called stable when ophthalmopathy does not progress within 18 months. Patients aged 18 to 65 had newly diagnosed hyperthyroidism of under 2 months' duration. CDR1 is KGHSH, CDR2 LQKENI, per germline. V lost 3 bases, J lost 1 base, and 9 bases lay in between. The CDR3 sequence is 14 residues long. The record originates from a study of T cells in Graves' hyperthyroidism and ophthalmopathy. The investigators amplified TCR beta CDR3 regions from RNA transcripts. In the first-round RT-PCR of the TCR CDR3, the HTBI primer set was used. TCRdb analysed the multiplex PCR reads with MiXCR anew, one entry per CDR3 protein. The sample has more than 600,000 distinct CDR3 sequences; about a sixth are singletons.

Sequenced input: blood. This chain connects TRBV18 to TRBJ1-1, with TRBD1 as a possible D gene (6 bases). This clonotype was obtained from a man aged 18 to 30 with Graves' hyperthyroidism. DNA for the CDR3: TGTGCCAGCTCACCTTGGGACACGAACACTGAAGCTTTCTTT. Translated, it gives CASSPWDTNTEAFF.